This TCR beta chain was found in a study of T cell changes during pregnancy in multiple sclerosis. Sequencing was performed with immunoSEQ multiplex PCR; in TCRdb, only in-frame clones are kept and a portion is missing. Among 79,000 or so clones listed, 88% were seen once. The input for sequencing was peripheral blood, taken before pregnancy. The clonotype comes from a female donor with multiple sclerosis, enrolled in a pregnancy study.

The CDR3 here is CASGSWAKMETQYF. The DNA of the CDR3 is TGTGCCAGCGGATCTTGGGCGAAGATGGAGACCCAGTACTTC. J is TRBJ2-5 and V is TRBV27, with D hard to call. The CDR3 sequence is 14 residues long. V was shortened by 8 bases and J by 5 bases, with 18 bases between the two germline ends. Germline values: CDR1 MNHEY, CDR2 SMNVEV (reference sequence).